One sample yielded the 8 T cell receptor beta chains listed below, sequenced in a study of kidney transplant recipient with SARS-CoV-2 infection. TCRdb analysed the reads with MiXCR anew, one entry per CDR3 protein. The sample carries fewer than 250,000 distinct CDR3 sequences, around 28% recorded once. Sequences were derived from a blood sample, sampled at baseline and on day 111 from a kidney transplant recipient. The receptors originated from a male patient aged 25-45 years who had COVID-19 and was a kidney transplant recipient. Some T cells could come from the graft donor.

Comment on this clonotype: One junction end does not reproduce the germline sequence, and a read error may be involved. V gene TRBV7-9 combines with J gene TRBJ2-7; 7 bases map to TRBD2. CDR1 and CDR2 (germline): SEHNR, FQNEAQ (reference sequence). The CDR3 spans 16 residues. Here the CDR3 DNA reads TGTGCCAGCAGCTTAAATCGGGAGGTTAGCAGCGACGAGCAGTCCTTC. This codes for CASSLNREVSSDEQSF.

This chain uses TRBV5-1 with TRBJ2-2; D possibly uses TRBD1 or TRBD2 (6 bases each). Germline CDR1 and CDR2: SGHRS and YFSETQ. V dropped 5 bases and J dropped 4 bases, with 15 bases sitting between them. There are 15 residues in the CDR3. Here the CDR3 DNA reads TGCGCCAGCAGGTTTGGAGGGGGGCCCACCGGGGAGCTGTTTTTT. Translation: CASRFGGGPTGELFF. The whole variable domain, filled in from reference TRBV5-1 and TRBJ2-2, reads KAGVTQTPRYLIKTRGQQVTLSCSPISGHRSVSWYQQTPGQGLQFLFEYFSETQRNKGNFPGRFSGRQFSNSRSEMNVSTLELGDSALYLCASRFGGGPTGELFFGEGSRLTVL.

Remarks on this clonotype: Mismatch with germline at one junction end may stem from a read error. The CDR3 loop reads CASGLDGTDGEQFF. The CDR3 DNA sequence: TGTGCCAGCGGCTTGGATGGGACAGACGGTGAGCAGTTCTTC. V is TRBV5-4 and J is TRBJ2-1; 7 bases are shared with TRBD1. CDR1 SGHNT and CDR2 YYREEE come from the germline V gene (reference sequence). The CDR3 spans 14 residues.

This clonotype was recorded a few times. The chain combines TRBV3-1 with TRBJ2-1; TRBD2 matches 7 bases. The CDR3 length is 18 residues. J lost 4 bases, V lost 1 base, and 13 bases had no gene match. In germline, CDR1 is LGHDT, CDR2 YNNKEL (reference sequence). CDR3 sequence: CASSQVTLIAGVYNEQFF. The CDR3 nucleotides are TGTGCCAGCAGCCAAGTAACTTTAATCGCGGGGGTGTACAATGAGCAGTTCTTC.

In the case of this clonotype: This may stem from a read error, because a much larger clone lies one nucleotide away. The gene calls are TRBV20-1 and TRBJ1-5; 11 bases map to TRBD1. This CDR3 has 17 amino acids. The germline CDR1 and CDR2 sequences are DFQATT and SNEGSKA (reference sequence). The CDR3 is CSASGQGATSFNQPEHF. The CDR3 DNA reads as TGCAGTGCTAGCGGACAGGGGGCGACCTCTTTTAATCAGCCCGAGCATTTT.

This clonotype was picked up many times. The CDR3: CASSRPGTGENEQYF. CDR3 sequence (DNA): TGTGCCAGCAGCCGTCCCGGGACAGGGGAGAACGAGCAGTACTTC. The chain joins TRBV12-3 or TRBV12-4 to TRBJ2-7; 10 bases match TRBD1. The V segment lost 6 bases and the J segment 5 bases; nucleotides outside the gene matches: 10. The CDR3 is 15 residues long.

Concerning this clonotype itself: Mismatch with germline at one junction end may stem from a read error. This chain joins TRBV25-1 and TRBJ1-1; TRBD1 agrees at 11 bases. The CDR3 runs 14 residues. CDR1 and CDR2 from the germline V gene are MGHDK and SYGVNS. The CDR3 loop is CTSGTGQGVNEAFF. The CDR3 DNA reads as TGTACCAGTGGAACGGGACAGGGGGTAAATGAAGCTTTCTTT. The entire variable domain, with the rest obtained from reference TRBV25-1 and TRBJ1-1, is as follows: EADIYQTPRYLVIGTGKKITLECSQTMGHDKMYWYQQDPGMELHLIHYSYGVNSTEKGDLSSESTVSRIRTEHFPLTLESARPSHTSQYLCTSGTGQGVNEAFFGQGTRLTVV.

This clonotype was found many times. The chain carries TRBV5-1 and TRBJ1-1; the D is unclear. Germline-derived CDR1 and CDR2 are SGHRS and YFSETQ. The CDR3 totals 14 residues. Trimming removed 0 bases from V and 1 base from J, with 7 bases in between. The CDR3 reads CASSLASKNTEAFF. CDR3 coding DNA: TGCGCCAGCAGCTTGGCCTCTAAGAACACTGAAGCTTTCTTT.